The rows below give T cell receptor beta chains drawn from one sample of a study of T-cell memory formation after mild COVID-19. From the 5' RACE reads, TCRdb called clonotypes with MiXCR, one entry per CDR3 protein. The profile shows roughly 170,000 distinct CDR3 sequences, 15% to 20% of them singletons. The sequenced sample was PBMCs or a T cell subset sorted from them (not recorded which). These receptors all come from a man aged 18 to 29 who had mild COVID-19 (a few samples of this study predate the infection). Cell type and time point are not known. Each CDR3 is given with its conserved first and last residue. Each record gives: clone size, V gene, D gene, J gene, CDR3 DNA, CDR3 protein. The D gene is left open where the match is weak. Some rows have no size entry. The others give once, few or many, or a class for an expanded clone.

clone size: many
V gene: TRBV5-1
D gene: -
J gene: TRBJ2-4
CDR3 DNA: TGCGCCAGCAGCTTGGCCGGGCTTAGCATTCAGTACTTC
CDR3 protein: CASSLAGLSIQYF

clone size: many
V gene: TRBV27
D gene: -
J gene: TRBJ2-5
CDR3 DNA: TGTGCCAGCAGCCCGACGATAGGGGTCCTTCGTTATTTC
CDR3 protein: CASSPTIGVLRYF

clone size: few
V gene: TRBV7-2
D gene: -
J gene: TRBJ1-2
CDR3 DNA: TGTGCCAGCAGCGTTTCACAGGGTGACTATGGCTACACCTTC
CDR3 protein: CASSVSQGDYGYTF

clone size: -
V gene: TRBV7-3
D gene: -
J gene: TRBJ2-1
CDR3 DNA: TGTGCCAGCAGTCCCGGCGCGTACGATGAGCAGTTCTTC
CDR3 protein: CASSPGAYDEQFF

clone size: few
V gene: TRBV5-5
D gene: TRBD2
J gene: TRBJ2-1
CDR3 DNA: TGTGCCAGCAGCTGGATGGTGGGGGGGTCAGGTAATGAGCAGTTCTTC
CDR3 protein: CASSWMVGGSGNEQFF

clone size: few
V gene: TRBV4-2
D gene: -
J gene: TRBJ1-1
CDR3 DNA: TGTGCCAGCAGCCAAGATTTGGAGGTGGGGACTGAAGCTTTCTTT
CDR3 protein: CASSQDLEVGTEAFF

clone size: few
V gene: TRBV5-5
D gene: -
J gene: TRBJ2-7
CDR3 DNA: TGTGCCAGCAGCTTGGTCCGGGGGGAGCAGTACTTC
CDR3 protein: CASSLVRGEQYF

clone size: few
V gene: TRBV7-3
D gene: -
J gene: TRBJ2-1
CDR3 DNA: TGTGCCAGCAGCTCCCCCGCGGGTAACAATGAGCAGTTCTTC
CDR3 protein: CASSSPAGNNEQFF

clone size: -
V gene: TRBV4-2
D gene: -
J gene: TRBJ1-1
CDR3 DNA: TGTGCCAGCAGCCAAGCCCATCCAGACCTGAACACTGAAGCTTTCTTT
CDR3 protein: CASSQAHPDLNTEAFF

clone size: few
V gene: TRBV7-3
D gene: TRBD2
J gene: TRBJ2-6
CDR3 DNA: TGTGCCAGCAGCCCGACTAGCGGGGGAACTGGGGCCAACGTCCTGACTTTC
CDR3 protein: CASSPTSGGTGANVLTF

clone size: few
V gene: TRBV9
D gene: TRBD2
J gene: TRBJ2-1
CDR3 DNA: TGTGCCAGCAGCGTAGAAGGGACTAGCTACCGGAATGAGCAGTTCTTC
CDR3 protein: CASSVEGTSYRNEQFF

clone size: few
V gene: TRBV12-3/TRBV12-4
D gene: TRBD1
J gene: TRBJ1-5
CDR3 DNA: TGTGCCAGCCTACACTTACAGGGGTCGAGCAATCAGCCCCAGCATTTT
CDR3 protein: CASLHLQGSSNQPQHF

clone size: many
V gene: TRBV19
D gene: TRBD1
J gene: TRBJ2-2
CDR3 DNA: TGTGCCAGTAGTATTGGGACAGGAGGGTCCGGGGAGCTGTTTTTT
CDR3 protein: CASSIGTGGSGELFF

clone size: once
V gene: TRBV7-3
D gene: -
J gene: TRBJ2-3
CDR3 DNA: TGTGCCAGCGCCGGCCAGGGGATCACAGATACGCAGTATTTT
CDR3 protein: CASAGQGITDTQYF

clone size: -
V gene: TRBV24-1
D gene: -
J gene: TRBJ1-1
CDR3 DNA: TGTGCCACCAGTGATTTGGTGGACCTGAACACTGAAGCTTTCTTT
CDR3 protein: CATSDLVDLNTEAFF

clone size: -
V gene: TRBV12-3/TRBV12-4
D gene: -
J gene: TRBJ2-7
CDR3 DNA: TGTGCCAGCAGTTTTCGGGGCTACGAGCAGTACTTC
CDR3 protein: CASSFRGYEQYF

clone size: -
V gene: TRBV7-3
D gene: -
J gene: TRBJ2-6
CDR3 DNA: TGTGCCAGCAGCCCTGCCGTGGCCAACGTCCTGACTTTC
CDR3 protein: CASSPAVANVLTF

clone size: few
V gene: TRBV11-2
D gene: -
J gene: TRBJ2-1
CDR3 DNA: TGTGCCAGCAGCACTAGACAGCCCTACAATGAGCAGTTCTTC
CDR3 protein: CASSTRQPYNEQFF

clone size: -
V gene: TRBV5-6
D gene: TRBD2
J gene: TRBJ2-3
CDR3 DNA: TGTGCCAGCAACCGGGGGGTTTCAGATACGCAGTATTTT
CDR3 protein: CASNRGVSDTQYF

clone size: -
V gene: TRBV20-1
D gene: -
J gene: TRBJ1-5
CDR3 DNA: TGCAGTGCGAGGAGAAGTACTCAGCCCCAGCATTTT
CDR3 protein: CSARRSTQPQHF